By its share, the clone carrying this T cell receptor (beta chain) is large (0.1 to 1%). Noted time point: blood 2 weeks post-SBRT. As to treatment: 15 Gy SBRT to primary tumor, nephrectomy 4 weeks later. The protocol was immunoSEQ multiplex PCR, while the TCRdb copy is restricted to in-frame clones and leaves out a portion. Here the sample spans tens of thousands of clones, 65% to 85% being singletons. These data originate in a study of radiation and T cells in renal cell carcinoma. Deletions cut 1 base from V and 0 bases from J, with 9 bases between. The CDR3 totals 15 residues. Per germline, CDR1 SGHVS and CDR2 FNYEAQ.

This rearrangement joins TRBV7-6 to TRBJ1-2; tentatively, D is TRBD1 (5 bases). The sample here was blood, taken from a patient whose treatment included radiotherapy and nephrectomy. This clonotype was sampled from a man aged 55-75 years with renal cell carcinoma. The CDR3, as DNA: TGTGCCAGCAGCTTAGGGGACTCTCCTAACTATGGCTACACCTTC. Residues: CASSLGDSPNYGYTF.